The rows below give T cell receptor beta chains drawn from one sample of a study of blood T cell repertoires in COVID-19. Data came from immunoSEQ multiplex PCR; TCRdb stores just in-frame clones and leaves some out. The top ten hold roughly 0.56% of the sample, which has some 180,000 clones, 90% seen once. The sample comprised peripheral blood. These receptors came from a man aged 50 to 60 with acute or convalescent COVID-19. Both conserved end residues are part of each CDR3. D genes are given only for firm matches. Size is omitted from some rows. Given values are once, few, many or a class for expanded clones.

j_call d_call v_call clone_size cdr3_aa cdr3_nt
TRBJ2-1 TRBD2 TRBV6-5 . CASTSAEGGKNEQFF TGTGCCAGCACCTCAGCCGAGGGAGGGAAAAATGAGCAGTTCTTC
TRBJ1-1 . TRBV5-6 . CASSLVAGEAFF TGTGCCAGCAGCTTGGTTGCCGGGGAAGCTTTCTTT
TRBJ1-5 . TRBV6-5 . CASSPRDYSNQPQHF TGTGCCAGCAGTCCCAGGGATTATAGCAATCAGCCCCAGCATTTT
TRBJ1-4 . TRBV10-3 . CAISESHTDPNEKLFF TGTGCCATCAGTGAGTCCCACACAGACCCTAATGAAAAACTGTTTTTT
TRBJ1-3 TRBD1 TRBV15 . CATSTDRGPGNTIYF TGTGCCACCAGCACTGACAGGGGGCCTGGAAACACCATATATTTT
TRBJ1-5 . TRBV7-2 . CASSDIRHQPQHF TGTGCCAGCAGCGACATCAGGCATCAGCCCCAGCATTTT
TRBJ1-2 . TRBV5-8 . CASKERGGYGYTF TGTGCCAGCAAGGAGCGGGGGGGATATGGCTACACCTTC
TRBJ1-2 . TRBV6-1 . CASSDGQLINYGYTF TGTGCCAGCAGTGATGGACAGCTGATAAACTATGGCTACACCTTC
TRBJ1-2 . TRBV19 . CASKAPSHNYGYTF TGTGCCAGTAAAGCCCCCTCGCATAACTATGGCTACACCTTC
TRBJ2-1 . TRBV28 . CASSFPRLTGREPGEQFF TGTGCCAGCAGTTTTCCCCGCCTTACAGGGCGAGAACCGGGCGAGCAGTTCTTC
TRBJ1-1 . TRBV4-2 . CASSQTRGASTEAFF TGTGCCAGCAGCCAGACCCGGGGGGCAAGCACTGAAGCTTTCTTT
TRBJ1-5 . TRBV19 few CASSRGRPQHF TGTGCCAGTAGCCGGGGTCGGCCCCAGCATTTT
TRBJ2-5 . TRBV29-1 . CSGHPLLETQYF TGCAGCGGACATCCCCTGCTTGAGACCCAGTACTTC
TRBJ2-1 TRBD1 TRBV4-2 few CASSSQGKDEQFF TGTGCCAGCAGCTCACAGGGGAAGGATGAGCAGTTCTTC
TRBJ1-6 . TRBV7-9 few CASSLVQGMWDNSPLHF TGTGCCAGCAGCTTAGTCCAGGGGATGTGGGATAATTCACCCCTCCACTTT
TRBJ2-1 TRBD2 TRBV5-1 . CASSFLLAGIDNEQFF TGCGCCAGCAGTTTTCTACTAGCGGGAATTGACAATGAGCAGTTCTTC
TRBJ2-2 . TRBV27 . CASSLPPLGELFF TGTGCCAGCAGTTTACCTCCCTTAGGGGAGCTGTTTTTT